This entry lists 9 T cell receptor beta chains sequenced from one sample in a study of T cell responses to AZD1222 COVID-19 vaccine. Sequencing used immunoSEQ multiplex PCR; TCRdb keeps in-frame clones, though not all of them. This table holds approximately 120,000 clones, 90% found once. The sequencing used peripheral blood, collected on day 0 of MenACWY control vaccination. These TCRs come from an adult in good health.

The rearrangement joins TRBV18 to TRBJ1-2, with D unclear. Germline CDR1 and CDR2: KGHSH and LQKENI. Trimming left V 5 bases short and J 8 bases short, with 18 bases between. The CDR3 consists of 14 residues. Here the CDR3 DNA reads TGTGCCAGCTCATTCGACCGGACTGGCGGCGGCTACACCTTC. It encodes CASSFDRTGGGYTF.

The J gene is TRBJ2-1, the V gene TRBV7-9, with 12 nucleotides matching TRBD2. CDR1 is SEHNR and CDR2 is FQNEAQ in the germline V gene (reference sequence). The CDR3 extends over 13 amino acids. V trimming: 7 bases; J trimming: 8 bases; junction bases outside the gene matches: 3. In DNA, the CDR3 is TGTGCCAGCACTAGCGGGGGGGCGTATGAGCAGTTCTTC. Residues: CASTSGGAYEQFF.

This clone was observed a single time. This chain links TRBV5-4 with TRBJ2-3, with TRBD2 identical over 13 bases. Germline CDR1 reads SGHNT; CDR2 reads YYREEE (reference sequence). V lost 4 bases, J lost 1 base, and 3 bases stayed unmatched. This CDR3 has 16 residues. Written as DNA, the CDR3 is TGTGCCAGCAGCCGAGGGACTAGCGGGGGCACAGATACGCAGTATTTT. Its protein product is CASSRGTSGGTDTQYF.

This rearrangement joins TRBV18 to TRBJ2-2, with D possibly TRBD1 on 6 matching bases. This CDR3 is built from 15 residues. Trimming took off 3 bases at V and 9 bases at J, with 17 bases between the two ends. Germline loops: CDR1 KGHSH, CDR2 LQKENI. As DNA, the CDR3 is TGTGCCAGCTCACCTTCCAGGGGAGATGGCCGGGAGCTGTTTTTT. It codes for CASSPSRGDGRELFF.

The V gene is TRBV10-2, the J gene TRBJ1-4; weak D call: TRBD1 (6 bases). Germline V gene data show CDR1 as WSHSY and CDR2 as SAAADI. With 6 bases removed from V and 4 bases from J, the gap between germline ends came to 12 bases. This CDR3 comprises 14 residues. CDR3 in amino acids: CASRTQGFNEKLFF. As DNA, the CDR3 is TGCGCCAGCAGAACACAGGGATTTAATGAAAAACTGTTTTTT.

The chain recombines TRBV25-1 with TRBJ1-1, with D hard to call. V gave up 2 bases and J gave up 0 bases, with 10 bases separating them. Germline V gene data show CDR1 as MGHDK and CDR2 as SYGVNS. The CDR3 totals 15 residues. The CDR3 protein is CASSEPGRLNTEAFF. The CDR3 nucleotides read TGTGCCAGCAGTGAACCCGGCAGGCTGAACACTGAAGCTTTCTTT. Full variable domain (outside the CDR3, taken from reference TRBV25-1 and TRBJ1-1): EADIYQTPRYLVIGTGKKITLECSQTMGHDKMYWYQQDPGMELHLIHYSYGVNSTEKGDLSSESTVSRIRTEHFPLTLESARPSHTSQYLCASSEPGRLNTEAFFGQGTRLTVV.

J is TRBJ1-5 and V is TRBV6-5, with 8 positions matching TRBD1. Trimming at V came to 6 bases and at J to 7 bases, leaving 11 bases not matched to a gene. CDR1 and CDR2 (germline): MNHEY, SVGAGI. This CDR3 comprises 15 residues. The CDR3 DNA follows: TGTGCCAGCAGGGGACAGGTCCGCACGGAGCAGCCCCAGCATTTT. Translated, it gives CASRGQVRTEQPQHF.

This clone has just one count. The chain couples TRBV4-3 to TRBJ2-1, with TRBD1 matching over 7 bases. Germline trimming cut 2 bases from V and 3 bases from J; bases unmatched to any gene: 4. Germline V CDR1 and CDR2: LGHNA, YSLEER. This CDR3 contains 15 residues. CDR3 sequence reads: CASSQRTGDYNEQFF. CDR3 bases: TGCGCCAGCAGCCAAAGAACAGGGGACTACAATGAGCAGTTCTTC.

The chain carries TRBV9 and TRBJ1-4; 7 nucleotides match TRBD1. This CDR3 has 16 amino acids. The trim removed 4 bases at V and 4 bases at J, leaving 10 bases unmatched. Looked up from germline, CDR1 is SGDLS and CDR2 is YYNGEE. CDR3 amino acids: CASSPRGTVLNEKLFF. For the CDR3, the DNA is TGTGCCAGCAGCCCGAGGGGGACAGTGCTTAATGAAAAACTGTTTTTT.